These T cell receptor beta chains were read from a single sample in a study of molecular identifiers for immune sequencing clone quantification. TCRdb reprocessed the PCR reads via MiXCR and lists one record per CDR3 protein. Here the sample spans approximately 550,000 distinct CDR3 sequences, roughly 25% being singletons. Sequencing was performed on naive CD8+ T cells from blood, with Jurkat cell RNA spiked in. These receptors all come from a human donor in good health. Some libraries in this study had Jurkat cell RNA spiked in. The CDR3 runs from the conserved cysteine through the conserved F or W. A D gene is named only where the DNA matches it firmly. Size is omitted from some rows. Given values are once, few, many or a class for expanded clones.

cdr3_aa cdr3_nt j_call d_call clone_size v_call
CASSQARQPDNEQFF TGTGCCAGCAGCCAAGCCCGGCAGCCTGACAATGAGCAGTTCTTC TRBJ2-1 NA few TRBV21-1
CASSSSGTGTYNEQFF TGTGCCAGCAGCTCATCCGGGACAGGGACCTACAATGAGCAGTTCTTC TRBJ2-1 TRBD1 many TRBV5-6
CASSPPGSEETQYF TGTGCCAGCTCACCACCGGGGTCTGAGGAGACCCAGTACTTC TRBJ2-5 NA many TRBV18
CASSFGASGGNEQFF TGTGCCAGCAGCTTCGGGGCGAGTGGAGGAAATGAGCAGTTCTTC TRBJ2-1 NA NA TRBV5-5
CATSKESIGMQAFF TGTGCCACCAGCAAGGAATCTATCGGGATGCAAGCTTTCTTT TRBJ1-1 NA few TRBV15
CASSHRVNYGYTF TGTGCCAGCAGTCACCGAGTTAACTATGGCTACACCTTC TRBJ1-2 NA NA TRBV6-5
CATSQYPGLAGEQETQYF TGTGCCACCAGCCAATATCCGGGACTAGCGGGGGAACAAGAGACCCAGTACTTC TRBJ2-5 TRBD2 NA TRBV24-1
CASSLDLVAVNSPLHF TGTGCCAGCAGCTTAGATCTGGTAGCGGTCAATTCACCCCTCCACTTT TRBJ1-6 NA NA TRBV11-2
CASSPLTYNEQFF TGTGCCAGCTCACCCCTCACCTACAATGAGCAGTTCTTC TRBJ2-1 NA few TRBV18
CASYTGGAVNEQFF TGTGCCAGCTATACAGGGGGCGCGGTTAATGAGCAGTTCTTC TRBJ2-1 TRBD1 few TRBV5-6
CATAELVGYTGELFF TGTGCCACCGCGGAGTTGGTGGGCTACACCGGGGAGCTGTTTTTT TRBJ2-2 NA NA TRBV15
CASSPSAELATYEQYF TGTGCCAGCAGCCCCTCGGCGGAACTAGCGACTTACGAGCAGTACTTC TRBJ2-7 TRBD2 few TRBV7-9
CASSPRDTSSYEQYF TGCGCCAGCAGCCCCCGGGACACGAGCTCCTACGAGCAGTACTTC TRBJ2-7 NA few TRBV4-1
CASSFRLAVPSTDTQYF TGTGCCAGCAGCTTCCGACTAGCGGTTCCCAGCACAGATACGCAGTATTTT TRBJ2-3 TRBD2 few TRBV13
CASSYSGIGETQYF TGTGCCAGCAGCTACAGCGGGATCGGGGAGACCCAGTACTTC TRBJ2-5 TRBD2 many TRBV7-9
CASSARAPTNEKLFF TGTGCCAGCAGTGCCCGGGCTCCAACTAATGAAAAACTGTTTTTT TRBJ1-4 NA few TRBV6-2/TRBV6-3
CASSLEQAETYEQYF TGCGCCAGCAGCCTAGAGCAGGCCGAAACCTACGAGCAGTACTTC TRBJ2-7 NA few TRBV4-1
CASSQVKSGQGNQPQHF TGCGCCAGCAGCCAAGTTAAATCGGGACAGGGGAATCAGCCCCAGCATTTT TRBJ1-5 TRBD1 many TRBV4-1
CASSVGASGNNEQFF TGTGCCAGCAGCGTAGGGGCTAGCGGTAACAATGAGCAGTTCTTC TRBJ2-1 TRBD2 NA TRBV9
CASSLSSSSEFYEQYF TGTGCCAGCAGTTTATCGTCCAGCTCAGAATTCTACGAGCAGTACTTC TRBJ2-7 NA few TRBV27
CASSFGRETEAFF TGTGCCAGCAGCTTTGGCAGGGAGACTGAAGCTTTCTTT TRBJ1-1 NA NA TRBV11-2
CASRQGGSNQPQHF TGTGCCAGCAGGCAGGGGGGGAGCAATCAGCCCCAGCATTTT TRBJ1-5 TRBD1 NA TRBV12-3/TRBV12-4
CASSIDPQRYSYEQYF TGTGCCAGTAGTATAGATCCCCAGCGGTATTCCTACGAGCAGTACTTC TRBJ2-7 NA NA TRBV19
CASSPVPGQGPNTGELFF TGTGCCAGCTCACCAGTCCCGGGACAGGGACCAAACACCGGGGAGCTGTTTTTT TRBJ2-2 TRBD1 few TRBV18
CASSLSLEETQYF TGTGCCAGCAGCTTAAGCCTCGAAGAGACCCAGTACTTC TRBJ2-5 NA many TRBV7-9
CASCPDSSYEQYF TGTGCCAGTTGCCCCGATAGCTCCTACGAGCAGTACTTC TRBJ2-7 NA NA TRBV19
CASSSVGYSGNTIYF TGTGCCAGCAGTTCAGTCGGTTACTCTGGAAACACCATATATTTT TRBJ1-3 NA many TRBV27
CASSYSRETGDYEQYF TGTGCCAGCAGTTACTCGAGAGAGACAGGGGATTACGAGCAGTACTTC TRBJ2-7 TRBD1 NA TRBV6-5
CASSLSMYTEAFF TGTGCCAGCAGCTTGTCCATGTACACTGAAGCTTTCTTT TRBJ1-1 NA few TRBV5-6
CSSSLGAGATYEQYF TGTTCCAGCAGTTTAGGGGCGGGAGCAACCTACGAGCAGTACTTC TRBJ2-7 TRBD2 NA TRBV12-3/TRBV12-4
CGSSLGPNQPQHF TGTGGCAGCAGCTTAGGGCCCAATCAGCCCCAGCATTTT TRBJ1-5 NA NA TRBV7-8
CASSPGGATDTQYF TGTGCCAGCAGCCCCGGGGGGGCCACAGATACGCAGTATTTT TRBJ2-3 TRBD2 NA TRBV3-1
CASSLSLTGANQPQHF TGTGCCAGCAGTTTATCCTTGACAGGAGCTAATCAGCCCCAGCATTTT TRBJ1-5 NA NA TRBV28
CASEPGTQETQYF TGTGCCAGCGAACCCGGGACTCAAGAGACCCAGTACTTC TRBJ2-5 NA NA TRBV11-2
CASSPSEGYYGYTF TGCGCCAGCAGCCCTTCGGAAGGGTACTATGGCTACACCTTC TRBJ1-2 NA few TRBV4-3
CSARSGLADTQYF TGCAGTGCTAGATCCGGACTAGCTGATACGCAGTATTTT TRBJ2-3 TRBD2 many TRBV20-1
CASSLPERANEQFF TGCGCCAGCAGCCTCCCTGAGCGGGCTAATGAGCAGTTCTTC TRBJ2-1 NA few TRBV4-1
CASSYWLGVGYSNQPQHF TGTGCCAGCAGTTATTGGCTGGGGGTCGGTTATAGCAATCAGCCCCAGCATTTT TRBJ1-5 NA NA TRBV6-6